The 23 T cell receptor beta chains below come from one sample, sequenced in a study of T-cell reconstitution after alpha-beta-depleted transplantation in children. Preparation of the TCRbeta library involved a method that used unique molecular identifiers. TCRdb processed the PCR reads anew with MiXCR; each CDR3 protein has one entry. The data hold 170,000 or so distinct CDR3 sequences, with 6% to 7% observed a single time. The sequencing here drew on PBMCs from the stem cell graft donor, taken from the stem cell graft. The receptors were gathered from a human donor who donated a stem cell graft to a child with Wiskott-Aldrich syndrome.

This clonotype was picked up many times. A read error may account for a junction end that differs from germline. CDR3 in amino acids: CASSLLGELVF. For the CDR3, the DNA is TGTGCCAGCAGCCTACTGGGCGAATTGGTTTTT. This chain joins TRBV6-2 or TRBV6-3 and TRBJ1-4, with D unclear. This CDR3 is built from 11 residues. Germline-derived CDR1 and CDR2 are MNHEY and SVGEGT.

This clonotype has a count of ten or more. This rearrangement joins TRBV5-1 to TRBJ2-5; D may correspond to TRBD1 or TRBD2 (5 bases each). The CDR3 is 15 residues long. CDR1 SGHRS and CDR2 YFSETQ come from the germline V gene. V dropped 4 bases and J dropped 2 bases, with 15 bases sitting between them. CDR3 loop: CASSLWGNGQETQYF. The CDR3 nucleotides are TGCGCCAGCAGCCTCTGGGGGAATGGGCAAGAGACCCAGTACTTC.

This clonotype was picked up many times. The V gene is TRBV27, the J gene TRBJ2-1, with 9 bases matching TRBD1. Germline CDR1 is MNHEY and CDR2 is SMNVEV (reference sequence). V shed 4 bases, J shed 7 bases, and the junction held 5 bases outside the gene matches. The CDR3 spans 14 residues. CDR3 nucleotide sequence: TGTGCCAGCAGTTCCTTACAGGGGGCGAATGAGCAGTTCTTC. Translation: CASSSLQGANEQFF.

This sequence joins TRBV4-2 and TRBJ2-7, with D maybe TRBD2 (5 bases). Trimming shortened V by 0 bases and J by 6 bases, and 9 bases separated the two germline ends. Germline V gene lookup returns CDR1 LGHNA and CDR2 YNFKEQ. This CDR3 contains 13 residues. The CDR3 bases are TGTGCCAGCAGCCAAGAACGGGGTACCGAGCAGTACTTC. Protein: CASSQERGTEQYF.

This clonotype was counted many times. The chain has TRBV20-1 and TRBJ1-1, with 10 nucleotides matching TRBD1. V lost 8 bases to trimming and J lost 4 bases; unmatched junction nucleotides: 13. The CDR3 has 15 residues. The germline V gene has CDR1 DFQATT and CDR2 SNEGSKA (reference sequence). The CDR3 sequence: CSCRDRGSRITEAFF. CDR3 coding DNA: TGCAGTTGCCGGGACAGGGGTAGTCGGATCACTGAAGCTTTCTTT.

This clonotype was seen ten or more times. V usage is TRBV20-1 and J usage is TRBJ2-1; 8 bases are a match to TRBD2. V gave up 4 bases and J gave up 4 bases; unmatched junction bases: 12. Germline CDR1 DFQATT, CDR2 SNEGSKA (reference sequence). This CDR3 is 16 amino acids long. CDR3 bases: TGCAGTGCTATGGCGGGGGGCAGCCCCCGTTACAATGAGCAGTTCTTC. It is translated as CSAMAGGSPRYNEQFF.

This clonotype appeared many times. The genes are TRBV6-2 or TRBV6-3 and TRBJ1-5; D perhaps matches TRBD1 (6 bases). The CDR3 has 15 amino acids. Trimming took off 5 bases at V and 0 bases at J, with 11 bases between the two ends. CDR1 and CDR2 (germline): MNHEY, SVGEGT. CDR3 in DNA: TGTGCCAGCAGTGGACAGCCTTATAGCAATCAGCCCCAGCATTTT. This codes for CASSGQPYSNQPQHF.

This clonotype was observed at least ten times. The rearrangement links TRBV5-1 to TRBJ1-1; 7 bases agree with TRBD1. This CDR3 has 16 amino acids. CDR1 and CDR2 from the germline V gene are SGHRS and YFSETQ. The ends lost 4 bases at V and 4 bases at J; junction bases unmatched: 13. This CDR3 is CASSPGVGDSFTEAFF. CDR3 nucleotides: TGCGCCAGCAGCCCCGGCGTAGGGGACAGTTTCACTGAAGCTTTCTTT.

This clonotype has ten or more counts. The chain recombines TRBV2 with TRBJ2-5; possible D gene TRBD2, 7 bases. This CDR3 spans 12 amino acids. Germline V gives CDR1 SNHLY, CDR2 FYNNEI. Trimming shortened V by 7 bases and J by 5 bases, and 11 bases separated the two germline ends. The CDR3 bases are TGTGCCAGCAAGGGGGGGCGGGAGACCCAGTACTTC. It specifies CASKGGRETQYF. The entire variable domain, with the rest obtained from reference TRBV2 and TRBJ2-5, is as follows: EPEVTQTPSHQVTQMGQEVILRCVPISNHLYFYWYRQILGQKVEFLVSFYNNEISEKSEIFDDQFSVERPDGSNFTLKIRSTKLEDSAMYFCASKGGRETQYFGPGTRLLVL.

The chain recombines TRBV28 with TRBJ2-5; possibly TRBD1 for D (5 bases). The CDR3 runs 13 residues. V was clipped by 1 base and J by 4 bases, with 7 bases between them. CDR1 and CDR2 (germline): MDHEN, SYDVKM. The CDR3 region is CASSLLGAETQYF. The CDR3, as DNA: TGTGCCAGCAGTTTATTAGGGGCAGAGACCCAGTACTTC.

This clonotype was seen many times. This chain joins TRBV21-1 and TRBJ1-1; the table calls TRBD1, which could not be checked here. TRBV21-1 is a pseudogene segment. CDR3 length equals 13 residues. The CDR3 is CASSKAGGGEAFF. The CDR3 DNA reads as TGTGCCAGCAGCAAAGCGGGGGGGGGCGAAGCTTTCTTT.

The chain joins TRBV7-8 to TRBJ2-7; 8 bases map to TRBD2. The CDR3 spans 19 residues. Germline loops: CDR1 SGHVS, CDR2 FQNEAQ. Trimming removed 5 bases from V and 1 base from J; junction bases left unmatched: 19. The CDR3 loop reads CASSQRRAGAYEGSYEQYF. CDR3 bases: TGTGCCAGCAGCCAACGTCGAGCGGGAGCCTACGAAGGGTCCTACGAGCAGTACTTC.

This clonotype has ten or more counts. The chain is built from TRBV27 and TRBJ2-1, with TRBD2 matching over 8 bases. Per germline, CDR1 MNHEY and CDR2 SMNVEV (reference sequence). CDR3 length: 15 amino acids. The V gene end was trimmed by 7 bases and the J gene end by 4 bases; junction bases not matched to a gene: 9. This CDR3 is CASNFRLARYNEQFF. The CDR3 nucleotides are TGTGCCAGCAATTTTCGACTAGCGAGATACAATGAGCAGTTCTTC.

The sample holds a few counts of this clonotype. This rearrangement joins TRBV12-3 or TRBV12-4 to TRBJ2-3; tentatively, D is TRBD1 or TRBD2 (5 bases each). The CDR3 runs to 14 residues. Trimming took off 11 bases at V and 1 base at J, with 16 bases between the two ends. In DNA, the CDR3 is TGTGCCCTCGGGGCCGGGGCCGGCACAGATACGCAGTATTTT. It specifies CALGAGAGTDTQYF.

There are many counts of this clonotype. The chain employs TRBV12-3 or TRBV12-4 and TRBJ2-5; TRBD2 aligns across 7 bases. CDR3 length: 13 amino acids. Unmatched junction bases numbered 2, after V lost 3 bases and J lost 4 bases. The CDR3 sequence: CASSLGGIETQYF. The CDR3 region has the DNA TGTGCCAGCAGTTTGGGAGGGATAGAGACCCAGTACTTC.

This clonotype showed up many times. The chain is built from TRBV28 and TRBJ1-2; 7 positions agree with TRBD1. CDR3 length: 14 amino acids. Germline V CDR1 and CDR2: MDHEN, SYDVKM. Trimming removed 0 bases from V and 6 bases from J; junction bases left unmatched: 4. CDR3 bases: TGTGCCAGCAGTTTATGGGCAGGGGGAAATGGCTACACCTTC. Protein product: CASSLWAGGNGYTF.

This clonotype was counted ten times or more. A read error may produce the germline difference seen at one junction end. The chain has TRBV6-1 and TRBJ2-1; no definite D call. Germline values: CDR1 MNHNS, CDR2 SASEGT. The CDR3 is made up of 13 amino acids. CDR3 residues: CASSEDHVGTAIF. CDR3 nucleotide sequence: TGTGCCAGCAGTGAAGATCATGTGGGAACAGCAATCTTC.

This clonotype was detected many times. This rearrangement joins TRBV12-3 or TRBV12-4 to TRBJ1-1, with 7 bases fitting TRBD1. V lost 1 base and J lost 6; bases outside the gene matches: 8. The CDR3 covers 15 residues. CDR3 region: CASSLVGRGDAEAFF. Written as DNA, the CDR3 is TGTGCCAGCAGTTTAGTGGGCAGGGGGGACGCTGAAGCTTTCTTT.

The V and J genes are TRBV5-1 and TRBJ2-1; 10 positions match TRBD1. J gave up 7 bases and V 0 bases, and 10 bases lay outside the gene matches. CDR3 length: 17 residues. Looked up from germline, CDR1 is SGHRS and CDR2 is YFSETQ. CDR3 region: CASSLELSGTGVNEQFF. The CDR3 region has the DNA TGCGCCAGCAGCTTGGAGTTGAGTGGGACAGGGGTGAATGAGCAGTTCTTC.

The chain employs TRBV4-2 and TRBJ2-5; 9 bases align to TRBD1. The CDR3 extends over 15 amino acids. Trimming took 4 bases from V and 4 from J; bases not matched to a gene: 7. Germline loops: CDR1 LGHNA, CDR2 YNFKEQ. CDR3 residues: CASSPRTGAVETQYF. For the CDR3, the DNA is TGTGCCAGCAGCCCCAGGACAGGGGCGGTAGAGACCCAGTACTTC.

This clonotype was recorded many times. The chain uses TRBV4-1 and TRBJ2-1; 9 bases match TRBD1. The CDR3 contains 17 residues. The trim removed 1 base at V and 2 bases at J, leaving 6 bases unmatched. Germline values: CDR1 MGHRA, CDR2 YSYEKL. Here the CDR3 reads CASSQVLGQGPYNEQFF. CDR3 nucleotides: TGCGCCAGCAGCCAAGTTCTTGGACAGGGGCCCTACAATGAGCAGTTCTTC.

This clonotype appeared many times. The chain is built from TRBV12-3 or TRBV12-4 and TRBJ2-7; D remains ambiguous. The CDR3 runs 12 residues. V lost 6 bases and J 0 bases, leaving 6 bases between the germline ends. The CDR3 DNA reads TGTGCCAGCAGGCTGAACTCCTACGAGCAGTACTTC. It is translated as CASRLNSYEQYF.

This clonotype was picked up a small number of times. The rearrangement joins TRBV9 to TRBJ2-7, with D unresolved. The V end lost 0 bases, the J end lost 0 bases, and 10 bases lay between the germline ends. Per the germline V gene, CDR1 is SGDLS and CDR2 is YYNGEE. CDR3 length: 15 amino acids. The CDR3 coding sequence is TGTGCCAGCAGCGTAGCGGCAGCAGACTCCTACGAGCAGTACTTC. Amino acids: CASSVAAADSYEQYF.